These 20 T cell receptor beta chains were sequenced from one sample in a study of breast tumors, draining lymph nodes, adjacent tissues. TCRdb re-analysed the multiplex PCR reads in MiXCR, keeping a single row per CDR3 protein. Found here are 11,000 or so distinct CDR3 sequences, about 53% of them singletons; the top ten hold 30% to 40%. Sequenced input: breast tumor tissue. These TCRs come from a female donor with breast cancer. Some clones in this sample may be carry-over from other donors' samples.

The rearrangement links TRBV4-1 to TRBJ1-6; D may be TRBD1 (6 bases). There are 16 residues in the CDR3. With 2 bases removed from V and 11 bases from J, the gap between germline ends came to 19 bases. Per the germline V gene, CDR1 is MGHRA and CDR2 is YSYEKL. The CDR3 nucleotides are TGCGCCAGCAGCCAACCCGGGACACGGTTTTTGCCACCCCTCCACTTT. Its protein is CASSQPGTRFLPPLHF.

For this clonotype: The junction shows a germline mismatch at one end, possibly a read error. The rearrangement joins TRBV20-1 to TRBJ1-4; 8 bases align to TRBD1. The CDR3 is 13 residues long. Germline V gene sequence: CDR1 DFQATT, CDR2 SNEGSKA (reference sequence). The CDR3, as DNA: TGCAGTGCCCAGGACAGGGCGAGGGAAACACTGTTTTTT. It yields the protein CSAQDRARETLFF.

In its sample, this clonotype was seen many times. V usage is TRBV5-6 and J usage is TRBJ1-4, with D uncertain. Germline V gene lookup returns CDR1 SGHDT and CDR2 YYEEEE. The CDR3 consists of 15 residues. V was shortened by 0 bases and J by 2 bases, with 8 bases between the two germline ends. The CDR3 region is CASSLVASTNEKLFF. The CDR3 nucleotides read TGTGCCAGCAGCTTGGTCGCCAGTACTAATGAAAAACTGTTTTTT.

This clonotype has just a few counts. The chain employs TRBV29-1 and TRBJ2-7; TRBD2 is a possible D gene (5 bases). CDR3 length: 12 amino acids. The V gene's germline CDR1 is SQVTM and CDR2 ANQGSEA. V gave up 3 bases and J gave up 5 bases, with 11 bases separating them. The CDR3 bases are TGCAGCGTTGATGACGGGGTTGACGAGCAGTACTTC. It translates to CSVDDGVDEQYF.

The V and J genes are TRBV25-1 and TRBJ1-5; possibly TRBD1 for D (5 bases). The germline V and J ends were trimmed by 4 bases and 0 bases, with 10 bases remaining between them. The V gene's germline CDR1 is MGHDK and CDR2 SYGVNS. The CDR3 consists of 15 residues. CDR3 nucleotides: TGTGCCAGCAGTGGGTGGGGGAATAGCAATCAGCCCCAGCATTTT. Residues: CASSGWGNSNQPQHF.

This clonotype has a single count. The chain combines TRBV9 with TRBJ2-1; TRBD2 agrees at 16 bases. The CDR3 is 18 amino acids. V was pared by 0 bases and J by 4 bases, with 4 bases of the junction left unmatched. Germline values: CDR1 SGDLS, CDR2 YYNGEE. This CDR3 is CASSVEGLAGGPYNEQFF. The CDR3, as DNA: TGTGCCAGCAGCGTAGAGGGACTAGCGGGGGGGCCTTACAATGAGCAGTTCTTC.

As concerns this clonotype: Its ends do not fully match the called genes, so a read error is possible. The chain combines TRBV5-1 with TRBJ2-1; either TRBD1 or TRBD2 may fit D (7 bases each). CDR3 size: 13 residues. CDR1 is SGHRS, CDR2 YFSETQ, per germline. The CDR3 here is CASSLASWDSGVF. DNA of the CDR3: TGCGCCAGCAGCTTGGCCAGCTGGGACAGCGGGGTCTTC.

The table lists this clonotype with a few counts. The chain recombines TRBV12-3 or TRBV12-4 with TRBJ2-3; D is uncertain. There are 12 residues in the CDR3. Deletions cut 5 bases from V and 5 bases from J, with 8 bases between. The CDR3 DNA sequence: TGTGCCAGCAGTGAGTCGGGAGATACGCAGTATTTT. This gives the protein CASSESGDTQYF.

The chain links TRBV24-1 to TRBJ2-5; the D gene could be TRBD1 or TRBD2 (5 bases each). Germline CDR1 KGHDR, CDR2 SFDVKD. V gave up 2 bases and J gave up 5 bases, with 8 bases separating them. The CDR3 covers 13 residues. CDR3 residues: CATSDWDGETQYF. DNA of the CDR3: TGTGCCACCAGTGATTGGGACGGGGAGACCCAGTACTTC.

This clonotype was seen just once. CDR3 sequence: CASSLGRGPVVGGYTF. Here the CDR3 DNA reads TGTGCCAGCAGCTTGGGCAGGGGGCCAGTAGTCGGTGGCTACACCTTC. The chain has TRBV5-6 and TRBJ1-2; 8 nucleotides match TRBD1. The CDR3 is made up of 16 amino acids. Germline V gene lookup returns CDR1 SGHDT and CDR2 YYEEEE. The V gene end was trimmed by 0 bases and the J gene end by 7 bases; junction bases not matched to a gene: 11.

This clonotype was seen a few times. A much larger clone differs by one base, so this may be a read error. This rearrangement joins TRBV6-5 to TRBJ2-1; D unclear. The V end was cut by 6 bases, the J end by 10 bases, with 13 bases between. This CDR3 comprises 12 residues. Germline CDR1 is MNHEY and CDR2 is SVGAGI. The CDR3 reads CASSSDSYEQFF. The CDR3 DNA reads as TGTGCCAGCAGCTCTGACTCCTACGAGCAGTTCTTC.

V is TRBV4-1 and J is TRBJ2-7; TRBD1 aligns across 10 bases. This CDR3 has 16 residues. The trim removed 2 bases at V and 3 bases at J, leaving 7 bases unmatched. CDR1 is MGHRA and CDR2 is YSYEKL in the germline V gene. This CDR3 reads CASSQFGTGVNYEQYV. The CDR3 nucleotides are TGCGCCAGCAGCCAATTCGGGACAGGGGTAAACTACGAGCAGTACGTC.

A few counts support this clonotype. The chain recombines TRBV28 with TRBJ2-3; the D gene is possibly TRBD2 (6 bases). The CDR3 runs 16 residues. Germline values: CDR1 MDHEN, CDR2 SYDVKM. The V end was cut by 3 bases, the J end by 1 base, with 14 bases between. Written as DNA, the CDR3 is TGTGCCAGCAGTTTGTGGGCCGGGGGAGGCACAGATACGCAGTATTTT. Translating it yields CASSLWAGGGTDTQYF. The full variable domain, in which reference TRBV28 and TRBJ2-3 provide the parts outside the CDR3, is DVKVTQSSRYLVKRTGEKVFLECVQDMDHENMFWYRQDPGLGLRLIYFSYDVKMKEKGDIPEGYSVSREKKERFSLILESASTNQTSMYLCASSLWAGGGTDTQYFGPGTRLTVL.

A few counts support this clonotype. The chain recombines TRBV19 with TRBJ2-3; D may match TRBD1 or TRBD2 (6 bases each). Trimming took off 7 bases at V and 2 bases at J, with 16 bases between the two ends. CDR1 LNHDA and CDR2 SQIVND come from the germline V gene (reference sequence). CDR3 length equals 15 residues. CDR3 sequence: CASNGGDHPTDTQYF. DNA of the CDR3: TGTGCCAGTAACGGGGGCGACCATCCCACAGATACGCAGTATTTT.

This clonotype was observed at least ten times. This may arise from a read error, as a much more abundant clone is one base away. In DNA, the CDR3 is TGTGCTAGCAGCTCCGTCTTCGGGTACCAAGAGACCCAGCACTTC. Translated, it gives CASSSVFGYQETQHF. The chain uses TRBV7-7 and TRBJ2-5; the D is unclear. The length of the CDR3 is 15 residues. The germline V gene encodes CDR1 SSHAT and CDR2 FNYEAQ (reference sequence).

In this sample, this clonotype turned up many times. V usage is TRBV11-2 and J usage is TRBJ1-3; weak D call: TRBD1 (5 bases). This CDR3 comprises 14 residues. Between the trimmed V and J ends, which lost 4 bases and 0 bases, there was a span of 7 bases. From germline, CDR1 is SGHAT and CDR2 FQNNGV. CDR3 DNA sequence: TGTGCCAGCAGCTCGGGGGGCTCTGGAAACACCATATATTTT. As protein: CASSSGGSGNTIYF.

This clonotype appeared once. This sequence joins TRBV5-1 and TRBJ2-2; D unclear. The length of the CDR3 is 12 residues. Trimming left V 4 bases short and J 6 bases short, with 7 bases between. Germline assignment: CDR1 SGHRS and CDR2 YFSETQ. CDR3 amino acids: CASSPYAGELFF. The CDR3, as DNA: TGCGCCAGCAGCCCCTATGCCGGGGAGCTGTTTTTT.

This clonotype appeared many times. The chain recombines TRBV6-5 with TRBJ1-5; D uncertain. Germline CDR1 is MNHEY and CDR2 is SVGAGI. The CDR3 has 16 amino acids. V shed 1 base and J shed 1 base, with 11 bases lying between them. The CDR3: CASSYYPKGSNQPQHF. The CDR3 DNA reads as TGTGCCAGCAGTTACTATCCGAAAGGGAGCAATCAGCCCCAGCATTTT.

V is TRBV7-2 and J is TRBJ1-6; D ambiguous. The CDR3 is 14 amino acids. V lost 5 bases, J lost 4 bases, and 9 bases lay in between. Looked up from germline, CDR1 is SGHTA and CDR2 is FQGNSA. The CDR3 DNA is TGTGCCAGCAGCCTGGTGCGGTATAATTCACCCCTCCACTTT. This encodes CASSLVRYNSPLHF.

This clonotype was detected only a few times. The chain combines TRBV5-1 with TRBJ1-6; D unclear. CDR1 is SGHRS and CDR2 is YFSETQ in the germline V gene. Between the trimmed V and J ends, which lost 0 bases and 0 bases, there was a span of 10 bases. The length of the CDR3 is 17 residues. CDR3 protein: CASSLEPASSYNSPLHF. In DNA, the CDR3 is TGCGCCAGCAGCTTGGAACCTGCTAGCTCCTATAATTCACCCCTCCACTTT.